A single TCR beta chain is shown here with its context. The antigen remains unidentified. From germline, CDR1 is SGHRS and CDR2 YFSETQ. Trimming cost V 4 bases and J 3 bases, with 21 bases left between them. The CDR3 loop spans 17 amino acids. The data belong to a study of CD8+CD57+ T cells in acquired aplastic anemia. Study as a whole: Sorted CD4+ and CD8+ cells yielded DNA averaging roughly 3.3 ug. On average, healthy donors gave around 9.8 million reads for CD4+ cells.

Genomic DNA was employed as the template in profiling TCR beta VDJ and CDR3. Each CDR3 protein gets one entry after TCRdb re-called the reads with MiXCR. The profile shows hundreds of thousands of distinct CDR3 sequences, roughly 68% of them singletons. Study-wide points: Controls did not differ significantly from patients in CD8+ Simpson's diversity. Patients and controls shared 25 to 35 CD8+ CDR3 sequences, which appeared highly expressed in patients and within their immunodominant clones.

V gene TRBV5-1 combines with J gene TRBJ2-3; TRBD1 is a possible D gene (7 bases). The origin of this receptor is a human donor in good health, serving as a control. The sample was sorted CD4+, CD8+, or CD8+CD57+ T cells (not recorded which) from PBMCs. CDR3 region: CASSIAGQSEGTDTQYF. In nucleotides, the CDR3 is TGCGCCAGCAGCATTGCGGGACAGAGCGAGGGTACAGATACGCAGTATTTT.